Presented here are 5 T cell receptor beta chains from one specimen sequenced in a study of cytomegalovirus exposure and HLA in healthy donors. Primers included in the PCR were 60 Vbeta and 13 Jbeta primers. Libraries were prepared by immunoSEQ multiplex PCR; TCRdb keeps only in-frame clonotypes and omits some of them. The sample lists some 65,000 clones; 60% to 80% were seen once. Sequencing used PBMCs. The receptors were gathered from a girl between 5 and 17 years old in good health and CMV-seropositive.

The chain combines TRBV6-4 with TRBJ1-1, with TRBD1 as a possible D gene (5 bases). V lost 9 bases to trimming and J lost 1 base, with 12 bases between them. The CDR3 is 13 residues long. Germline CDR1 reads MRHNA; CDR2 reads SNTAGT. The CDR3 nucleotides are TGTGCCAGTTCCCCGACAGCGAACACTGAAGCTTTCTTT. The encoded protein is CASSPTANTEAFF.

The chain joins TRBV5-4 to TRBJ2-5; possible D gene TRBD1, 5 bases. Looked up from germline, CDR1 is SGHNT and CDR2 is YYREEE (reference sequence). Trimming shortened V by 6 bases and J by 10 bases, and 10 bases separated the two germline ends. The CDR3 sequence is 10 residues long. CDR3 DNA sequence: TGTGCCAGCACCTGGGGCGACCAGTACTTC. Protein sequence: CASTWGDQYF.

This chain joins TRBV6-5 and TRBJ2-7; D not resolved. Germline-derived CDR1 and CDR2 are MNHEY and SVGAGI. The CDR3 loop spans 14 amino acids. Between the trimmed V and J ends, which lost 6 bases and 0 bases, there was a span of 12 bases. The CDR3: CASRNPGSSYEQYF. The DNA for the CDR3 is TGTGCCAGCAGAAACCCAGGTAGCTCCTACGAGCAGTACTTC.

This clone was seen once. This chain joins TRBV19 and TRBJ1-5, with D perhaps matching TRBD1 (5 bases). The CDR3 is 16 amino acids. Trimming left V 3 bases short and J 0 bases short, with 12 bases between. The germline gives CDR1 LNHDA, CDR2 SQIVND (reference sequence). CDR3: CASSIGRVYSNQPQHF. CDR3 bases: TGTGCCAGTAGTATCGGCAGGGTCTATAGCAATCAGCCCCAGCATTTT.

The CDR3 loop reads CASNRFIGRKNTGELFF. CDR3 nucleotide sequence: TGTGCCAGCAACCGGTTTATAGGCAGGAAGAACACCGGGGAGCTGTTTTTT. This chain uses TRBV28 with TRBJ2-2; D is unclear. Germline values: CDR1 MDHEN, CDR2 SYDVKM. Trimming removed 7 bases from V and 1 base from J, with 19 bases in between. This CDR3 spans 17 amino acids.